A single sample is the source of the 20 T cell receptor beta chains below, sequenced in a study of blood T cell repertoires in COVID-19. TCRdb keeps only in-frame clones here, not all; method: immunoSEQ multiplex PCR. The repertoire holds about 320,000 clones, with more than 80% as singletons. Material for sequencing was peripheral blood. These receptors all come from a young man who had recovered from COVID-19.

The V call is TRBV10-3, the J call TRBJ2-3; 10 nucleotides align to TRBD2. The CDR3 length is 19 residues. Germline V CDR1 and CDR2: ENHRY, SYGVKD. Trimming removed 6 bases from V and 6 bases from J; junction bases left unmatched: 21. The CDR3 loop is CAIRPFVSGGLSLSDTQYF. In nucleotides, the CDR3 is TGTGCCATCAGGCCTTTTGTTAGCGGGGGGCTATCATTATCCGATACGCAGTATTTT.

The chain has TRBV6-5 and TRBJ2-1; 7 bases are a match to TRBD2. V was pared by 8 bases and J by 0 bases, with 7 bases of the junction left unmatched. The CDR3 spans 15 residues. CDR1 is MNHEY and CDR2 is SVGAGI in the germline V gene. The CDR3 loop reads CASPSGEVSYNEQFF. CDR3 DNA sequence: TGTGCCAGCCCTAGCGGAGAGGTCTCCTACAATGAGCAGTTCTTC.

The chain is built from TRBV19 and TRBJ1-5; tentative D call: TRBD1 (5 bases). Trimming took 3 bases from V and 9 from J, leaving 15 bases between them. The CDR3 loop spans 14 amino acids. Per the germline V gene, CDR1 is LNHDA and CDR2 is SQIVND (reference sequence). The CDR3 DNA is TGTGCCAGTAGTATCTCAGGGACTCGGGGGCCCCAGCATTTT. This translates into CASSISGTRGPQHF.

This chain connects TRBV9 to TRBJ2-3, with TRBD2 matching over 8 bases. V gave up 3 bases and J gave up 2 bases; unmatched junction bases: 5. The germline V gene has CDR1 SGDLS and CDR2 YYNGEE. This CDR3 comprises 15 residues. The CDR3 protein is CASSEGGGHTDTQYF. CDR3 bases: TGTGCCAGCAGCGAGGGCGGGGGGCACACAGATACGCAGTATTTT.

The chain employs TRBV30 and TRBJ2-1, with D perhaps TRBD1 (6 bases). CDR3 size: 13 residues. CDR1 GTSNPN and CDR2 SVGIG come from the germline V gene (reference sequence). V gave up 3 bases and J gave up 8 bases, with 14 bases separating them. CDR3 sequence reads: CAWRGTGSYEQFF. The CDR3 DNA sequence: TGTGCCTGGAGGGGAACAGGGAGCTATGAGCAGTTCTTC.

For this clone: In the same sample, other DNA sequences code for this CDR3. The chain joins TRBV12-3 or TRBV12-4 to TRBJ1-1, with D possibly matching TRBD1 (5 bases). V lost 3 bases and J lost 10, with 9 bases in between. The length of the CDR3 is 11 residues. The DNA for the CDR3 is TGTGCCAGCAGTTTCCAGGGTAGAGCTTTCTTT. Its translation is CASSFQGRAFF.

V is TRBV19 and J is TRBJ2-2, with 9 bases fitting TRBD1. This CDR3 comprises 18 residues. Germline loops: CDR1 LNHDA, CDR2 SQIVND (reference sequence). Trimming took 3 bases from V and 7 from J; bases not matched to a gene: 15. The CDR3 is CASSIPTDRGKGSGELFF. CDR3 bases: TGTGCCAGTAGTATTCCCACCGACAGGGGGAAGGGGAGCGGGGAGCTGTTTTTT.

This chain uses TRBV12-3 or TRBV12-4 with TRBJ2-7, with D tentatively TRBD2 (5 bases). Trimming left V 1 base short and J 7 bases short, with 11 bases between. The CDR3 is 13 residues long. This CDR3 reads CASSLGGSGEQYF. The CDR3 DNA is TGTGCCAGCAGTTTAGGAGGGTCTGGGGAGCAGTACTTC.

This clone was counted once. CDR3 residues: CASSRAVLARAFF. DNA of the CDR3: TGTGCCAGCAGCCGAGCCGTCTTAGCCCGGGCTTTCTTT. The genes are TRBV7-9 and TRBJ1-1; no definite D call. Per germline, CDR1 SEHNR and CDR2 FQNEAQ (reference sequence). V was clipped by 5 bases and J by 11 bases, with 18 bases between them. CDR3 size: 13 residues.

CDR3 protein: CASSPTHADTQYF. CDR3 in DNA: TGTGCCAGCAGTCCTACCCACGCAGATACGCAGTATTTT. The chain recombines TRBV12-3 or TRBV12-4 with TRBJ2-3; D is unresolved. The ends were cut back, 5 bases at V and 4 bases at J, with 10 bases in the middle. The CDR3 is 13 residues long.

Written as DNA, the CDR3 is TGTGCCAGCAGCTCTCCCGGACAGGGAGCCTCTGGGGCCAACGTCCTGACTTTC. Protein product: CASSSPGQGASGANVLTF. The chain joins TRBV7-8 to TRBJ2-6; the match to TRBD1 covers 8 bases. CDR1 is SGHVS and CDR2 is FQNEAQ in the germline V gene. Losses at the gene ends were 4 bases for V and 0 bases for J; bases not matched to a gene: 8. The CDR3 length is 18 residues.

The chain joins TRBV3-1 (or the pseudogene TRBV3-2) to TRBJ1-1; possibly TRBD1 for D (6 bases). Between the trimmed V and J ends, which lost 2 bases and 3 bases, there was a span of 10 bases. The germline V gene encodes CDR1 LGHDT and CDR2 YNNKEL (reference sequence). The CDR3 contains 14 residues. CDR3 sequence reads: CASSQREGDTEAFF. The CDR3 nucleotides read TGTGCCAGCAGCCAACGGGAGGGGGACACTGAAGCTTTCTTT.

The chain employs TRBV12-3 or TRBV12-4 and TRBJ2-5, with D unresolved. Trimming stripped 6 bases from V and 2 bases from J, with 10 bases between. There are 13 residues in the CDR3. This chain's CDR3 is CASRSHGQETQYF. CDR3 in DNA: TGTGCCAGCAGAAGCCACGGTCAAGAGACCCAGTACTTC.

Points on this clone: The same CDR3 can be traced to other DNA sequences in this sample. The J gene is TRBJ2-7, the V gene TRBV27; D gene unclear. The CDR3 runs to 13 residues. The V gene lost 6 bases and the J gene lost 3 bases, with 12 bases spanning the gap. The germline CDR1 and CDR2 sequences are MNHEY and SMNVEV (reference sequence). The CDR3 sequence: CASSPGRGYEQYF. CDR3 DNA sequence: TGTGCCAGCAGCCCGGGTAGAGGCTACGAGCAGTACTTC.

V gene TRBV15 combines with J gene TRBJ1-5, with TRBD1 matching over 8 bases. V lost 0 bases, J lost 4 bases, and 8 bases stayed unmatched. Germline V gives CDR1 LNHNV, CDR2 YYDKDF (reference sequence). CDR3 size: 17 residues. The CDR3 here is CATSRDLGTGLNQPQHF. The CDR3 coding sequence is TGTGCCACCAGCAGAGATCTAGGGACAGGACTAAATCAGCCCCAGCATTTT.

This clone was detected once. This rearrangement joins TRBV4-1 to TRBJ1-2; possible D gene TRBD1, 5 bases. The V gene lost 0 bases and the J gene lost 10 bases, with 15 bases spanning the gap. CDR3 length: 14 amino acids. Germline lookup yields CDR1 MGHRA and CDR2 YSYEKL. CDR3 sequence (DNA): TGCGCCAGCAGCCAAGATAAGACAGTTAATGTCTACACCTTC. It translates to CASSQDKTVNVYTF.

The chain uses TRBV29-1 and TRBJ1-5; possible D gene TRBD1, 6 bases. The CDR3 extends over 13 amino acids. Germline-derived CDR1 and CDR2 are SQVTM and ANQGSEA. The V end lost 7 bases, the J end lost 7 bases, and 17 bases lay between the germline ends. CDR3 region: CSASQGLEQPQHF. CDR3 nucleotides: TGCAGCGCCTCACAGGGTTTAGAACAGCCCCAGCATTTT.

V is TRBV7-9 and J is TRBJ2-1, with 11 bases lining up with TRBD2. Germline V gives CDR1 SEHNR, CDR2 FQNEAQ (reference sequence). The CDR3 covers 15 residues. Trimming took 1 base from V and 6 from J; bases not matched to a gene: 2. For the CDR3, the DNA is TGTGCCAGCAGCTTAGGACTAGCGGGGACCAATGAGCAGTTCTTC. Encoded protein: CASSLGLAGTNEQFF.

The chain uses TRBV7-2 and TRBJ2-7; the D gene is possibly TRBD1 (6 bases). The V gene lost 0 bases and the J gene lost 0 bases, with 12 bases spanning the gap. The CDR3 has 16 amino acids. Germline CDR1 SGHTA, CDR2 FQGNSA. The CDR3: CASSLALQGLSYEQYF. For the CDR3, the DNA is TGTGCCAGCAGCTTAGCGCTCCAGGGGCTCTCCTACGAGCAGTACTTC.

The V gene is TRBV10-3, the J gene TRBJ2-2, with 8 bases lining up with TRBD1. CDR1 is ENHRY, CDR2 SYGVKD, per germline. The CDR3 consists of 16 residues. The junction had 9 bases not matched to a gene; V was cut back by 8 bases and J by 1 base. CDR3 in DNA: TGTGCCATCGGAGGGGACAGGTCCTTGAACACCGGGGAGCTGTTTTTT. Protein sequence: CAIGGDRSLNTGELFF.